The clone carrying this T cell receptor (beta chain) has only a few counts. This entry belongs to a study of technical replicates of blood from a handful of donors. CDR1 and CDR2 from the germline V gene are MGHRA and YSYEKL. The ends were cut back, 0 bases at V and 0 bases at J, with 11 bases in the middle. The CDR3 sequence is 17 residues long. Sequencing used immunoSEQ multiplex PCR; TCRdb keeps in-frame clones, though not all of them. The data hold about 100,000 clones, with 95% to 96% observed a single time. The sequenced sample consisted of T cells isolated from PBMCs. The V call is TRBV4-1, the J call TRBJ1-4, with unresolved D. This sequence originates from a human donor in good health. The DNA for the CDR3 is TGCGCCAGCAGCCAAGAACGGCGGGGTGCAACTAATGAAAAACTGTTTTTT. This translates into CASSQERRGATNEKLFF.